Listed here are 8 T cell receptor beta chains from one sample, sequenced in a study of beta chain features in type 1 diabetes. Regarding the study as a whole: Shortening of TCRB CDR3s, moderate but significant, appeared in all four CD4+ subsets of Type 1 diabetes patients.

Reverse transcribing all isolated RNA meant expressed TCRB transcripts were sequenced. Some clones are missing from TCRdb's copy, which holds only in-frame ones; the method was immunoSEQ multiplex PCR. This sample has 600,000 to 700,000 clones, with 9.5% to 15% found just once. These receptors' antigens are unknown. Source material: naive CD4+ T cells from blood. The receptors stem from a man aged 25-40 years with type 1 diabetes.

This clone was counted between two and nine times. The chain has TRBV30 and TRBJ1-2; 7 bases are shared with TRBD1. With 4 bases clipped from V and 5 bases from J, the junction kept 10 bases outside the gene matches. The CDR3 is made up of 14 amino acids. Germline V gives CDR1 GTSNPN, CDR2 SVGIG (reference sequence). Here the CDR3 reads CAWTLLDREYGYTF. The CDR3, as DNA: TGTGCCTGGACCCTGCTTGACAGGGAATATGGCTACACCTTC.

This clone has only a few counts. CDR3 sequence reads: CASSSGPSPGAQYF. CDR3 sequence (DNA): TGTGCCAGCAGCTCGGGACCCTCTCCGGGGGCGCAGTATTTT. The chain is built from TRBV11-3 and TRBJ2-3; tentative D call: TRBD2 (6 bases). Trimming cost V 4 bases and J 10 bases, with 18 bases left between them. Germline lookup yields CDR1 SGHNT and CDR2 YENEEA. This CDR3 has 14 residues. The whole variable domain, filled in from reference TRBV11-3 and TRBJ2-3, reads EAGVVQSPRYKIIEKKQPVAFWCNPISGHNTLYWYLQNLGQGPELLIRYENEEAVDDSQLPKDRFSAERLKGVDSTLKIQPAELGDSAVYLCASSSGPSPGAQYFGPGTRLTVL.

This chain links TRBV18 with TRBJ1-3; unclear D gene. The V end lost 6 bases, the J end lost 1 base, and 10 bases lay between the germline ends. This CDR3 comprises 14 residues. The germline gives CDR1 KGHSH, CDR2 LQKENI. The CDR3 DNA sequence: TGTGCCAGCTCCTCAGGAAGGTCTGGAAACACCATATATTTT. This translates into CASSSGRSGNTIYF.

This rearrangement joins TRBV25-1 to TRBJ1-5; D not certain. Germline CDR1 is MGHDK and CDR2 is SYGVNS. The CDR3 extends over 17 amino acids. Trimming removed 2 bases from V and 3 bases from J, with 17 bases in between. This chain's CDR3 is CASSEPDGKGVNQPQHF. As DNA, the CDR3 is TGTGCCAGCAGTGAACCTGACGGGAAGGGAGTCAATCAGCCCCAGCATTTT.

The V gene is TRBV25-1, the J gene TRBJ1-2; D gene uncertain. V was clipped by 4 bases and J by 2 bases, with 14 bases between them. Germline CDR1 and CDR2: MGHDK and SYGVNS. The CDR3 sequence is 15 residues long. The CDR3 DNA sequence: TGTGCCAGCAGTGGACAATCGGACGGAAACTATGGCTACACCTTC. Amino acid sequence: CASSGQSDGNYGYTF.

This sequence joins TRBV30 and TRBJ1-6; 7 positions agree with TRBD1. This CDR3 spans 14 amino acids. Germline lookup yields CDR1 GTSNPN and CDR2 SVGIG (reference sequence). The J segment lost 8 bases and the V segment lost 4 bases, leaving 8 bases of the junction unmatched. The CDR3 protein is CAWTSGQGDSPLHF. In nucleotides, the CDR3 is TGTGCCTGGACCTCCGGGCAGGGGGATTCACCCCTCCACTTT.

This clone has a handful of counts. The J gene is TRBJ2-5, the V gene TRBV10-3; D is uncertain. Deletions cut 4 bases from V and 2 bases from J, with 11 bases between. Germline V gene lookup returns CDR1 ENHRY and CDR2 SYGVKD. CDR3 length equals 14 residues. The CDR3 reads CAISAWQSQETQYF. CDR3 nucleotides: TGTGCCATCAGTGCATGGCAGTCGCAAGAGACCCAGTACTTC.

The V and J genes are TRBV4-3 and TRBJ2-1; 10 bases map to TRBD2. Germline V CDR1 and CDR2: LGHNA, YSLEER. The CDR3 spans 18 residues. V was clipped by 3 bases and J by 0 bases; unmatched bases: 8. CDR3 in DNA: TGCGCCAGCAGCCAGAAGCGTAGCGGGGGGTTCTCCTACAATGAGCAGTTCTTC. Protein: CASSQKRSGGFSYNEQFF.